The 4 T cell receptor beta chains reported below all come from one sample, sequenced in a study of cytomegalovirus exposure and HLA in healthy donors. The primer mix had 60 Vbeta and 13 Jbeta primers. Some clones are missing from TCRdb's copy, which holds only in-frame ones; the method was immunoSEQ multiplex PCR. This sample has 110,000 to 150,000 clones, with 70% to 80% found just once. The sample taken for sequencing was PBMCs. The receptors were sampled from a woman aged 45-60 years in good health and CMV-seropositive.

CDR3 protein: CASSLELAGGDQETQYF. The CDR3, as DNA: TGCGCCAGCAGCTTGGAACTAGCGGGGGGTGATCAAGAGACCCAGTACTTC. The chain is built from TRBV5-1 and TRBJ2-5, with TRBD2 matching 12 bases. In germline, CDR1 is SGHRS, CDR2 YFSETQ. This CDR3 is built from 17 residues. V lost 0 bases, J lost 2 bases, and 5 bases stayed unmatched.

This clone was observed a handful of times. This chain joins TRBV5-1 and TRBJ2-7; possibly TRBD1 for D (5 bases). CDR1 is SGHRS, CDR2 YFSETQ, per germline. The CDR3 runs to 15 residues. The V gene lost 0 bases and the J gene lost 2 bases, with 12 bases spanning the gap. The CDR3 is CASSLAKGLTYEQYF. The CDR3, as DNA: TGCGCCAGCAGCTTGGCCAAGGGGCTAACCTACGAGCAGTACTTC.

The rearrangement links TRBV19 to TRBJ2-7, with TRBD1 matching over 8 bases. Germline V gene lookup returns CDR1 LNHDA and CDR2 SQIVND (reference sequence). The CDR3 extends over 12 amino acids. The trim removed 7 bases at V and 5 bases at J, leaving 4 bases unmatched. CDR3 sequence (DNA): TGTGCCAGTAACAGGGGGTTCGACGAGCAGTACTTC. This codes for CASNRGFDEQYF. Drawing the rest from reference TRBV19 and TRBJ2-7, the complete variable domain is DGGITQSPKYLFRKEGQNVTLSCEQNLNHDAMYWYRQDPGQGLRLIYYSQIVNDFQKGDIAEGYSVSREKKESFPLTVTSAQKNPTAFYLCASNRGFDEQYFGPGTRLTVT.

The rearrangement joins TRBV7-6 to TRBJ1-3; TRBD1 agrees at 9 bases. Germline CDR1 reads SGHVS; CDR2 reads FNYEAQ. CDR3 length: 15 residues. The junction had 0 bases not matched to a gene; V was cut back by 3 bases and J by 0 bases. The chain's CDR3 is CASSLGQGSGNTIYF. CDR3 DNA sequence: TGTGCCAGCAGCTTGGGACAGGGCTCTGGAAACACCATATATTTT.